This TCR beta chain was profiled in a study of CD8 T cell repertoires and HIV-1 epitope variants. Remarks on this clone: As yet, its antigen is unknown.

From germline, CDR1 is SGHRS and CDR2 YFSETQ. The CDR3 totals 16 residues. Trimming left V 4 bases short and J 3 bases short, with 20 bases between. On the immunoSEQ platform, TCR beta CDR3s were sequenced at survey depth. Repertoires were generated with immunoSEQ multiplex PCR, while TCRdb's copy carries only in-frame clones and drops some. The sample has about 1,800 clones, over 70% seen once. Study observations and caveats: Of under ten antigen-specific beta clonotypes, 5 or 6 appeared to cross-react with escape variants.

The receptor's source is a male donor with HIV. Source material: cultured CD8+ T cells derived from PBMCs. The chain combines TRBV5-1 with TRBJ2-7; TRBD1 is a possible D gene (6 bases). DNA for the CDR3: TGCGCCAGCAGCCAGGAGAACAGGGATTTAGGCTACGAGCAGTACTTC. It is translated as CASSQENRDLGYEQYF. The variable domain in full, completed from reference TRBV5-1 and TRBJ2-7, reads KAGVTQTPRYLIKTRGQQVTLSCSPISGHRSVSWYQQTPGQGLQFLFEYFSETQRNKGNFPGRFSGRQFSNSRSEMNVSTLELGDSALYLCASSQENRDLGYEQYFGPGTRLTVT.